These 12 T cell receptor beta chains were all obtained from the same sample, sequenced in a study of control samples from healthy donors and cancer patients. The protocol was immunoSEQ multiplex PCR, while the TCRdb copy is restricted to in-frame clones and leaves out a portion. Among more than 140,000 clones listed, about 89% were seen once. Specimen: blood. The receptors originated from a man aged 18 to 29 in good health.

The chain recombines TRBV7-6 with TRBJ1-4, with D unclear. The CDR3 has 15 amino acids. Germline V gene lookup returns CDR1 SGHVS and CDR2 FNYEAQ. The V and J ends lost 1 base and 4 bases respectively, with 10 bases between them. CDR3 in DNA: TGTGCCAGCAGCTTAGGTGCGGCCTATAATGAAAAACTGTTTTTT. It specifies CASSLGAAYNEKLFF.

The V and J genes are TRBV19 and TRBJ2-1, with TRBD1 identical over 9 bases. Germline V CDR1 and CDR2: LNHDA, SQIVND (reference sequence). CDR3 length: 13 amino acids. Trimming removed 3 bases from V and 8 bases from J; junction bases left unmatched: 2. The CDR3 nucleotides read TGTGCCAGTAGTATGGACAGGGGCGATGAGCAGTTCTTC. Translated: CASSMDRGDEQFF.

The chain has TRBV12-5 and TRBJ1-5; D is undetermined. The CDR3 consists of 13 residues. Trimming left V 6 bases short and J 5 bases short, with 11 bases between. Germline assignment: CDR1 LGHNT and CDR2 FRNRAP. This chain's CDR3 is CASGPRLDQPQHF. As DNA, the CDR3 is TGTGCTAGTGGGCCGCGTCTCGATCAGCCCCAGCATTTT.

The CDR3 is CASTPIRGGYEQYF. The CDR3 DNA reads as TGTGCCAGCACCCCCATCCGGGGGGGCTACGAGCAGTACTTC. The chain recombines TRBV6-6 with TRBJ2-7; 8 bases are shared with TRBD2. Germline V gene lookup returns CDR1 MNHNY and CDR2 SVGAGI (reference sequence). The CDR3 runs to 14 residues. V dropped 7 bases and J dropped 3; count of bases not matched to a gene: 8.

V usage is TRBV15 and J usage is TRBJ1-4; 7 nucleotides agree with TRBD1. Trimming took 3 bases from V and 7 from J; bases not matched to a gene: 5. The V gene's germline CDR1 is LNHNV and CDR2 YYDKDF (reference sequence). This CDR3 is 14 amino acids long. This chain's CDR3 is CATSRGTVGEKLFF. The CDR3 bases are TGTGCCACCAGCAGGGGGACAGTCGGTGAAAAACTGTTTTTT.

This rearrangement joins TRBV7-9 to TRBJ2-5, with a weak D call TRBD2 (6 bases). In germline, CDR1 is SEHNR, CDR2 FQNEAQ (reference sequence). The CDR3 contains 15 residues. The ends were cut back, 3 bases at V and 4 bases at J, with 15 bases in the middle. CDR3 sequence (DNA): TGTGCCAGCAGCTTTGGTGGGGGGATCGGAGAGACCCAGTACTTC. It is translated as CASSFGGGIGETQYF. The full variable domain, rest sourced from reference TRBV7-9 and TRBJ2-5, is DTGVSQNPRHKITKRGQNVTFRCDPISEHNRLYWYRQTLGQGPEFLTYFQNEAQLEKSRLLSDRFSAERPKGSFSTLEIQRTEQGDSAMYLCASSFGGGIGETQYFGPGTRLLVL.

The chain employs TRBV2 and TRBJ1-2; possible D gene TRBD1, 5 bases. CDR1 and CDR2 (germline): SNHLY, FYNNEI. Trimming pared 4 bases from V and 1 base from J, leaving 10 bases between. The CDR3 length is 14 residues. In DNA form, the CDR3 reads TGTGCCAGCAGTGGATGGGGCGATAACTATGGCTACACCTTC. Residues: CASSGWGDNYGYTF.

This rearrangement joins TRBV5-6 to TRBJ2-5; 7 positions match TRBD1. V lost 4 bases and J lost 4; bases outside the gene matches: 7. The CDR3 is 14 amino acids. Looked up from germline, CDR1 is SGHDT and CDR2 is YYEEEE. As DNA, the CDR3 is TGTGCCAGCAGCCAGACAGGGTTGTTAGAGACCCAGTACTTC. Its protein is CASSQTGLLETQYF.

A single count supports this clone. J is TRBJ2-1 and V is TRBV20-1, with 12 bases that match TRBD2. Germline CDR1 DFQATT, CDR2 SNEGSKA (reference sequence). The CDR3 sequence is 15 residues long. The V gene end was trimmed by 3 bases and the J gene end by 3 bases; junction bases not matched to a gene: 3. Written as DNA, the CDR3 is TGCAGTGCTAGTCTAGCGGGGGGGCACTACAATGAGCAGTTCTTC. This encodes CSASLAGGHYNEQFF.

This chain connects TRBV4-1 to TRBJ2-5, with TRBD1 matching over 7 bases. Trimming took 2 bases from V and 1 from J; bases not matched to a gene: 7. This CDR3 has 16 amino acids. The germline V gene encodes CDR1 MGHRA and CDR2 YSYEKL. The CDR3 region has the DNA TGCGCCAGCAGCCAACGGACAGGACTTTCCCAAGAGACCCAGTACTTC. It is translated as CASSQRTGLSQETQYF.

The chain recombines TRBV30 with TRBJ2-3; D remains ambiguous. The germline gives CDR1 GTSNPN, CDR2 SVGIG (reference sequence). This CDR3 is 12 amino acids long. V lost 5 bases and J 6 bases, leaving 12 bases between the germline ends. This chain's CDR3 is CAWGPGRDTQYF. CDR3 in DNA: TGTGCCTGGGGCCCTGGACGTGATACGCAGTATTTT.

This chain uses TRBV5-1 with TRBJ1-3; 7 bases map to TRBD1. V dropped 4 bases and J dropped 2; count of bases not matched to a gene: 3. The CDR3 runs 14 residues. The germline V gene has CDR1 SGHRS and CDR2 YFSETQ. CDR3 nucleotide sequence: TGCGCCAGCAGCGCAGACAGGGCTGGAAACACCATATATTTT. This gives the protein CASSADRAGNTIYF. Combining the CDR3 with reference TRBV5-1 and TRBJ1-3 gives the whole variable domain KAGVTQTPRYLIKTRGQQVTLSCSPISGHRSVSWYQQTPGQGLQFLFEYFSETQRNKGNFPGRFSGRQFSNSRSEMNVSTLELGDSALYLCASSADRAGNTIYFGEGSWLTVV.